This TCR beta chain was identified during a study of blood T cell repertoires in COVID-19. The V segment lost 3 bases and the J segment 8 bases; nucleotides outside the gene matches: 4. Germline V CDR1 and CDR2: LGHDT, YNNKEL (reference sequence). The CDR3 extends over 13 amino acids. Sequenced by immunoSEQ multiplex PCR; TCRdb stores in-frame clones only, minus some. This sample has around 440,000 clones; roughly 88% occur once, and the top ten carry 10% to 15%. The chain has TRBV3-1 (or the pseudogene TRBV3-2) and TRBJ1-2; 9 nucleotides line up with TRBD1. The source is a woman aged 45-65 years with COVID-19, enrolled during active disease. Specimen: peripheral blood. CDR3 coding DNA: TGTGCCAGCAGCCAGTGGACAGGGGACGGCTACACCTTC. Protein: CASSQWTGDGYTF.